The 24 T cell receptor beta chains in this list originate from one sample, sequenced in a study of CD8 T cells in ankylosing spondylitis. TCRdb ran MiXCR on the 5' RACE reads and lists one entry per CDR3 protein. The sample shows 160,000 or so distinct CDR3 sequences, around 8.9% of them seen only once. Sequencing was performed on blood, either unsorted or a sorted T cell fraction (not recorded which). The receptors here all came from a female donor with ankylosing spondylitis or in good health (not recorded which).

The V call is TRBV29-1, the J call TRBJ2-1; TRBD2 matches 12 bases. Per germline, CDR1 SQVTM and CDR2 ANQGSEA. This CDR3 region has 18 residues. V was pared by 6 bases and J by 4 bases, with 16 bases of the junction left unmatched. CDR3 sequence reads: CSVVGQAPGTSGYNEQFF. CDR3 nucleotide sequence: TGCAGCGTGGTCGGGCAGGCACCAGGGACTAGCGGGTACAATGAGCAGTTCTTC.

In its sample, this clonotype was seen a few times. V and J are TRBV6-2 or TRBV6-3 and TRBJ1-1; D uncertain. The CDR3 is 13 residues long. The V gene lost 6 bases and the J gene lost 9 bases, with 17 bases spanning the gap. Germline values: CDR1 MNHEY, CDR2 SVGEGT. As DNA, the CDR3 is TGTGCCAGCAGCTCAGACTGGGGAACTAAAGCTTTCTTT. Its protein is CASSSDWGTKAFF.

V is TRBV14 and J is TRBJ2-1, with D tentatively TRBD1 or TRBD2 (5 bases each). Germline-derived CDR1 and CDR2 are SGHDN and FVKESK. V shed 3 bases and J shed 2 bases, with 11 bases lying between them. This CDR3 comprises 15 residues. CDR3 loop: CASSQPSGPYNEQFF. The CDR3 nucleotides are TGTGCCAGCAGCCAGCCGTCGGGGCCCTACAATGAGCAGTTCTTC.

This clonotype was recorded many times. The V gene is TRBV29-1, the J gene TRBJ2-7, with D tentatively TRBD1 (6 bases). Germline V CDR1 and CDR2: SQVTM, ANQGSEA. The CDR3 sequence is 12 residues long. V dropped 5 bases and J dropped 5 bases, with 13 bases sitting between them. CDR3 sequence (DNA): TGCAGCGTTTACAGGGAAGGAAACGAGCAGTACTTC. Translating it yields CSVYREGNEQYF.

This clonotype was counted a few times. The V and J genes are TRBV5-1 and TRBJ2-7, with 7 nucleotides matching TRBD2. The length of the CDR3 is 15 residues. V lost 4 bases and J lost 5; bases outside the gene matches: 12. The germline V gene has CDR1 SGHRS and CDR2 YFSETQ. CDR3 amino acids: CASSPGGLGRDEQYF. CDR3 nucleotide sequence: TGCGCCAGCAGCCCGGGAGGCTTGGGACGAGACGAGCAGTACTTC. Full variable domain (missing parts from reference TRBV5-1 and TRBJ2-7): KAGVTQTPRYLIKTRGQQVTLSCSPISGHRSVSWYQQTPGQGLQFLFEYFSETQRNKGNFPGRFSGRQFSNSRSEMNVSTLELGDSALYLCASSPGGLGRDEQYFGPGTRLTVT.

This clonotype was recorded many times. V usage is TRBV20-1 and J usage is TRBJ2-7; TRBD2 might be the D (6 bases). The CDR3 is 14 residues long. Trimming took off 0 bases at V and 3 bases at J, with 12 bases between the two ends. Germline CDR1 and CDR2: DFQATT and SNEGSKA (reference sequence). The CDR3 region is CSARDAEGIYEQYF. CDR3 nucleotides: TGCAGTGCTAGAGATGCGGAGGGGATCTACGAGCAGTACTTC.

This clonotype has ten or more counts. The gene calls are TRBV5-6 and TRBJ1-1, with a tentative D call TRBD1 (5 bases). The CDR3 has 13 amino acids. From germline, CDR1 is SGHDT and CDR2 YYEEEE. Trimming removed 4 bases from V and 4 bases from J, with 11 bases in between. The CDR3 protein is CASSPRGGTEAFF. CDR3 coding DNA: TGTGCCAGCAGCCCCCGCGGGGGCACTGAAGCTTTCTTT.

The rearrangement joins TRBV29-1 to TRBJ1-5, with 7 nucleotides matching TRBD1. The V gene end was trimmed by 4 bases and the J gene end by 0 bases; junction bases not matched to a gene: 0. The CDR3 totals 13 residues. CDR1 and CDR2 (germline): SQVTM, ANQGSEA. Here the CDR3 reads CSVAGGSNQPQHF. CDR3 DNA sequence: TGCAGCGTTGCAGGGGGTAGCAATCAGCCCCAGCATTTT.

This clonotype was detected ten times or more. The genes are TRBV25-1 and TRBJ2-2, with 9 bases fitting TRBD2. The CDR3 consists of 12 residues. The germline V gene encodes CDR1 MGHDK and CDR2 SYGVNS. V gave up 6 bases and J gave up 9 bases; unmatched junction bases: 2. The CDR3 protein is CASRLAGRELFF. The CDR3 DNA is TGTGCCAGCAGACTAGCGGGCAGGGAGCTGTTTTTT.

V usage is TRBV4-3 and J usage is TRBJ1-2; D may be TRBD1 (5 bases). The length of the CDR3 is 14 residues. Germline lookup yields CDR1 LGHNA and CDR2 YSLEER. V dropped 3 bases and J dropped 4 bases, with 12 bases sitting between them. The CDR3 DNA is TGCGCCAGCAGCCAGGGGGGGATGGGCTATGGCTACACCTTC. Its protein product is CASSQGGMGYGYTF.

This clonotype came up a few times. The chain has TRBV20-1 and TRBJ1-2; D unclear. The CDR3 totals 13 residues. CDR1 DFQATT and CDR2 SNEGSKA come from the germline V gene (reference sequence). The germline V and J ends were trimmed by 0 bases and 8 bases, with 13 bases remaining between them. CDR3 amino acids: CSARDEASGGYTF. CDR3 bases: TGCAGTGCTAGAGATGAGGCTTCGGGGGGCTACACCTTC.

This rearrangement joins TRBV2 to TRBJ1-1; D not certain. The CDR3 is 12 residues long. CDR1 and CDR2 from the germline V gene are SNHLY and FYNNEI. V was clipped by 1 base and J by 7 bases, with 7 bases between them. The CDR3 DNA follows: TGTGCCAGCAGTGAAGGACGCCTTGAAGCTTTCTTT. This gives the protein CASSEGRLEAFF. Variable domain in full (rest from reference TRBV2 and TRBJ1-1): EPEVTQTPSHQVTQMGQEVILRCVPISNHLYFYWYRQILGQKVEFLVSFYNNEISEKSEIFDDQFSVERPDGSNFTLKIRSTKLEDSAMYFCASSEGRLEAFFGQGTRLTVV.

V is TRBV11-2 and J is TRBJ2-4; 10 nucleotides agree with TRBD2. The CDR3 is 14 residues long. Trimming at V came to 4 bases and at J to 7 bases, leaving 4 bases not matched to a gene. Per germline, CDR1 SGHAT and CDR2 FQNNGV. The CDR3 bases are TGTGCCAGCAGCTCCCTAGCGGGAGTCAACATTCAGTACTTC. Encoded protein: CASSSLAGVNIQYF.

This clonotype has a handful of counts. The rearrangement links TRBV4-3 to TRBJ2-1; the D is unclear. This CDR3 spans 15 amino acids. Per germline, CDR1 LGHNA and CDR2 YSLEER. V lost 1 base to trimming and J lost 4 bases, with 11 bases between them. CDR3 in amino acids: CASSQGAVLYNEQFF. The DNA of the CDR3 is TGCGCCAGCAGCCAAGGGGCAGTCCTTTACAATGAGCAGTTCTTC.

This clonotype was observed at least ten times. This chain connects TRBV9 to TRBJ2-7; D might be TRBD2 (6 bases). Germline V lookup: CDR1 SGDLS, CDR2 YYNGEE. This CDR3 has 15 amino acids. V shed 0 bases and J shed 2 bases, with 12 bases lying between them. CDR3 residues: CASSVDWGVPYEQYF. In DNA form, the CDR3 reads TGTGCCAGCAGCGTAGATTGGGGGGTCCCCTACGAGCAGTACTTC.

This clonotype was picked up a small number of times. The chain combines TRBV4-3 with TRBJ2-3; tentatively, D is TRBD2 (6 bases). The CDR3 has 13 amino acids. V was trimmed by 4 bases and J by 2 bases, leaving 7 bases between them. The germline CDR1 and CDR2 sequences are LGHNA and YSLEER. The CDR3 region is CASSPGLTDTQYF. CDR3 nucleotide sequence: TGCGCCAGCAGCCCGGGACTCACAGATACGCAGTATTTT.

The V call is TRBV7-9, the J call TRBJ1-2; TRBD1 matches at 9 bases. The trim removed 5 bases at V and 4 bases at J, leaving 5 bases unmatched. This CDR3 contains 14 residues. The V gene's germline CDR1 is SEHNR and CDR2 FQNEAQ (reference sequence). Here the CDR3 reads CASSTGQGLYGYTF. CDR3 nucleotides: TGTGCCAGCAGCACGGGACAGGGCCTCTATGGCTACACCTTC.

In its sample, this clonotype was seen a few times. J is TRBJ2-1 and V is TRBV27; D is undetermined. The CDR3 loop spans 16 amino acids. Germline CDR1 reads MNHEY; CDR2 reads SMNVEV (reference sequence). V gave up 0 bases and J gave up 4 bases, with 13 bases separating them. Here the CDR3 reads CASSLSSAAEYNEQFF. CDR3 nucleotide sequence: TGTGCCAGCAGTTTATCCTCCGCGGCCGAGTACAATGAGCAGTTCTTC.

This clonotype was counted between two and nine times. The chain is built from TRBV5-6 and TRBJ2-1; D uncertain. CDR1 and CDR2 (germline): SGHDT, YYEEEE. This CDR3 spans 14 amino acids. V shed 0 bases and J shed 2 bases, with 6 bases lying between them. The DNA for the CDR3 is TGTGCCAGCAGCTTGGGACGCCCCTACAATGAGCAGTTCTTC. Protein: CASSLGRPYNEQFF.

V usage is TRBV11-2 and J usage is TRBJ2-7; maybe TRBD2 (6 bases). The CDR3 consists of 14 residues. Trimming took off 5 bases at V and 5 bases at J, with 16 bases between the two ends. Germline CDR1 is SGHAT and CDR2 is FQNNGV. CDR3 residues: CASSGDFHGHEQYF. As DNA, the CDR3 is TGTGCCAGCAGCGGGGACTTCCATGGGCACGAGCAGTACTTC. Variable domain in full (rest from reference TRBV11-2 and TRBJ2-7): EAGVAQSPRYKIIEKRQSVAFWCNPISGHATLYWYQQILGQGPKLLIQFQNNGVVDDSQLPKDRFSAERLKGVDSTLKIQPAKLEDSAVYLCASSGDFHGHEQYFGPGTRLTVT.

The chain joins TRBV4-1 to TRBJ2-7, with 7 positions matching TRBD2. CDR1 and CDR2 (germline): MGHRA, YSYEKL. The V and J ends lost 5 bases and 4 bases, in that order; junction bases with no gene match: 5. The CDR3 sequence is 13 residues long. CDR3 nucleotides: TGCGCCAGCAGCGATGAGGGAGGGTACGAGCAGTACTTC. Protein sequence: CASSDEGGYEQYF.

This clonotype appeared a few times. The rearrangement joins TRBV20-1 to TRBJ2-3; D is possibly TRBD1 (5 bases). The ends were cut back, 5 bases at V and 9 bases at J, with 12 bases in the middle. In germline, CDR1 is DFQATT, CDR2 SNEGSKA (reference sequence). CDR3 length equals 11 residues. The CDR3 DNA sequence: TGCAGTGCTGAATCAGGGCGGACGCAGTATTTT. Translating gives CSAESGRTQYF.

This clonotype was seen ten or more times. The chain employs TRBV11-2 and TRBJ2-2; D gene ambiguous. With 3 bases removed from V and 4 bases from J, the gap between germline ends came to 0 bases. Per germline, CDR1 SGHAT and CDR2 FQNNGV. This CDR3 contains 11 residues. The CDR3 is CASSFTGELFF. The CDR3, as DNA: TGTGCCAGCAGCTTCACCGGGGAGCTGTTTTTT. The full variable domain, rest sourced from reference TRBV11-2 and TRBJ2-2, is EAGVAQSPRYKIIEKRQSVAFWCNPISGHATLYWYQQILGQGPKLLIQFQNNGVVDDSQLPKDRFSAERLKGVDSTLKIQPAKLEDSAVYLCASSFTGELFFGEGSRLTVL.

In this sample, this clonotype is medium-sized. This chain uses TRBV6-2 or TRBV6-3 with TRBJ2-1; the match to TRBD2 covers 15 bases. The V segment lost 0 bases and the J segment 8 bases; nucleotides outside the gene matches: 8. Germline CDR1 is MNHEY and CDR2 is SVGEGT. This CDR3 comprises 18 residues. The CDR3 is CASSYSGTSGRRVDEQFF. CDR3 DNA: TGTGCCAGCAGTTACTCGGGGACTAGCGGGAGGAGGGTCGATGAGCAGTTCTTC.